Listed below are T cell receptor beta chains from one sample, sequenced in a study of blood T cell repertoires in COVID-19. TCRdb's copy holds only in-frame clones and misses some; the assay was immunoSEQ multiplex PCR. Of over 70,000 clones listed, approximately 80% are singletons. The sample taken for sequencing was peripheral blood. These receptors all come from a man aged 65 to 79 who had recovered from COVID-19. Each CDR3 is given with its conserved first and last residue. The order of the fields is J gene, D gene, V gene, clone size, CDR3 protein, CDR3 DNA. D genes are given only for firm matches. Expanded clones are given a class, and other clones once, few, many or no size at all.

>TRBJ1-6|TRBD1|TRBV4-1|-
CASSHLGGTGVGNSPLHF
TGCGCCAGCAGCCACCTTGGTGGGACAGGGGTAGGGAATTCACCCCTCCACTTT
>TRBJ2-6|TRBD1|TRBV10-3|-
CAISESQGVVSGANVLTF
TGTGCCATCAGTGAGTCTCAGGGGGTTGTCTCTGGGGCCAACGTCCTGACTTTC
>TRBJ1-2|-|TRBV21-1|-
CASSKAAGQASLCCYTF
TGTGCCAGCAGCAAAGCGGCGGGACAGGCCTCTTTATGTTGCTACACCTTC
>TRBJ1-1|TRBD1|TRBV2|-
CASRPGDRPNTEAFF
TGTGCCAGCAGACCGGGGGACAGACCGAACACTGAAGCTTTCTTT
>TRBJ2-7|-|TRBV27|-
CASSLEWSSYEQYF
TGTGCCAGCAGTTTAGAGTGGTCCTCCTACGAGCAGTACTTC
>TRBJ1-1|-|TRBV19|few
CASRYSDTEAFF
TGTGCCAGTAGGTATTCGGACACTGAAGCTTTCTTT
>TRBJ1-2|-|TRBV28|-
CASSLPRGGYDPYGYTF
TGTGCCAGCAGTTTACCGAGGGGGGGGTACGACCCGTATGGCTACACCTTC
>TRBJ1-1|TRBD1|TRBV29-1|-
CSVEGETGIAEAFF
TGCAGCGTTGAAGGGGAGACAGGGATCGCTGAAGCTTTCTTT
>TRBJ2-5|-|TRBV13|-
CASSGGGQTQYF
TGTGCCAGCAGTGGGGGGGGGCAGACCCAGTACTTC
>TRBJ2-1|TRBD2|TRBV14|-
CASSQELRGNEQFF
TGTGCCAGCAGCCAAGAATTGCGGGGGAATGAGCAGTTCTTC
>TRBJ1-2|TRBD1|TRBV6-5|-
CASSYAGQGNGYTF
TGTGCCAGCAGTTACGCCGGACAGGGGAATGGCTACACCTTC
>TRBJ2-5|TRBD2|TRBV5-4|-
CASSLDQAGVRETQYF
TGTGCCAGCAGCTTGGATCAAGCGGGGGTCCGGGAGACCCAGTACTTC
>TRBJ2-4|-|TRBV11-2|-
CASSVGLAKNIQYF
TGTGCCAGCAGCGTAGGACTAGCCAAAAACATTCAGTACTTC
>TRBJ2-5|-|TRBV28|-
CASSLTGEVETQYF
TGTGCCAGCAGTTTGACGGGGGAAGTAGAGACCCAGTACTTC
>TRBJ1-4|TRBD1|TRBV18|-
CASSNLRGQKEEKLFF
TGTGCCAGCTCAAACCTCAGGGGGCAAAAGGAGGAAAAACTGTTTTTT
>TRBJ1-4|TRBD1|TRBV5-1|-
CASSIQGEGLREKLFF
TGCGCCAGCAGCATTCAGGGGGAAGGCCTTCGAGAAAAACTGTTTTTT
>TRBJ1-1|-|TRBV9|few
CASSVTGGTEAFF
TGTGCCAGCAGCGTGACAGGTGGCACTGAAGCTTTCTTT
>TRBJ2-1|TRBD2|TRBV7-8|-
CASSLVWNIRSGRVEQFF
TGTGCCAGCAGCTTAGTATGGAATATACGTAGCGGGAGGGTTGAGCAGTTCTTC
>TRBJ2-3|TRBD1|TRBV7-9|-
CASSSYRGRSTDTQYF
TGTGCCAGCAGCTCTTACAGGGGTCGGAGCACAGATACGCAGTATTTT
>TRBJ2-3|TRBD1|TRBV6-2/TRBV6-3|-
CASSGQGAVNTDTQYF
TGTGCCAGCAGTGGACAGGGGGCGGTCAACACAGATACGCAGTATTTT
>TRBJ2-1|-|TRBV18|-
CASSPQRDNEQFF
TGTGCCAGCTCACCACAGCGGGACAATGAGCAGTTCTTC
>TRBJ2-1|-|TRBV6-5|-
CASSSLRGQFF
TGTGCCAGCAGTAGCCTCCGGGGGCAGTTCTTC
>TRBJ1-1|TRBD1|TRBV2|-
CASSPIRQGNTEAFF
TGTGCCAGCAGTCCAATTCGACAGGGTAACACTGAAGCTTTCTTT
>TRBJ2-6|-|TRBV7-6|-
CASSLPGPNVLTF
TGTGCCAGCAGCTTACCCGGTCCCAACGTCCTGACTTTC
>TRBJ2-7|-|TRBV7-2|-
CASSLSEAGVEQYF
TGTGCCAGCAGCTTAAGCGAGGCAGGGGTCGAGCAGTACTTC
>TRBJ2-2|-|TRBV7-8|few
CASSLVETTGELFF
TGTGCCAGCAGCTTAGTCGAAACTACCGGGGAGCTGTTTTTT
>TRBJ2-1|TRBD2|TRBV18|-
CASSPGLAGGIHEQFF
TGTGCCAGCTCACCGGGACTAGCGGGAGGGATCCATGAGCAGTTCTTC
>TRBJ2-5|TRBD2|TRBV5-1|-
CASSLGGSGGSQETQYF
TGCGCCAGCAGCTTGGGTGGTAGCGGGGGATCCCAAGAGACCCAGTACTTC
>TRBJ2-2|-|TRBV14|-
CASRGATGELFF
TGTGCCAGCAGGGGAGCCACCGGGGAGCTGTTTTTT
>TRBJ1-6|TRBD1|TRBV5-1|-
CASSSGQYNNSPLHF
TGCGCCAGCAGCTCGGGACAGTATAATAATTCACCCCTCCACTTT
>TRBJ2-3|TRBD2|TRBV27|-
CASSGRSGREDTQYF
TGTGCCAGCTCTGGTCGTAGCGGGAGGGAAGATACGCAGTATTTT
>TRBJ1-6|TRBD1|TRBV27|few
CASSHLTGQDNSPLHF
TGTGCCAGCAGCCACCTAACAGGACAGGATAATTCACCCCTCCACTTT
>TRBJ2-1|-|TRBV3-1/TRBV3-2|-
CASSQGEAVQFF
TGTGCCAGCAGCCAAGGGGAGGCGGTGCAGTTCTTC
>TRBJ2-3|-|TRBV2|once
CASSLSTDTQYF
TGTGCCAGCAGCCTAAGCACAGATACGCAGTATTTT
>TRBJ1-4|-|TRBV2|few
CASNLETGNEKLFF
TGTGCCAGCAATTTGGAGACAGGCAATGAAAAACTGTTTTTT
>TRBJ2-5|TRBD2|TRBV7-2|-
CASSPTSGSETQYF
TGTGCCAGCAGCCCCACTAGCGGGAGTGAGACCCAGTACTTC
>TRBJ2-1|TRBD1|TRBV11-3|-
CASSLTGDAYNEQFF
TGTGCCAGCAGCCTGACAGGGGATGCCTACAATGAGCAGTTCTTC
>TRBJ2-2|-|TRBV5-1|-
CASSEGQNTGELFF
TGCGCCAGCAGCGAGGGACAGAACACCGGGGAGCTGTTTTTT
>TRBJ1-5|-|TRBV20-1|-
CSASGVAGSGPQHF
TGCAGTGCTAGTGGCGTGGCAGGGTCCGGGCCCCAGCATTTT
>TRBJ1-3|-|TRBV5-6|-
CASSLALRLKNTIYF
TGTGCCAGCAGCTTGGCCCTCAGATTGAAAAACACCATATATTTT
>TRBJ1-2|TRBD1|TRBV7-9|few
CASSLFEAGPGQNYGYTF
TGTGCCAGCAGCTTATTTGAGGCCGGGCCGGGACAGAACTATGGCTACACCTTC
>TRBJ1-2|TRBD1|TRBV7-9|once
CASSRQGREHTF
TGTGCCAGCAGCCGACAGGGGAGGGAACACACCTTC
>TRBJ2-6|-|TRBV5-1|-
CASSLGVGTRGSGANVLTF
TGCGCCAGCAGCTTGGGGGTTGGGACACGGGGTTCCGGGGCCAACGTCCTGACTTTC
>TRBJ2-1|-|TRBV27|-
CASTLGTPDNEQFF
TGTGCCAGTACCTTAGGGACTCCTGACAATGAGCAGTTCTTC
>TRBJ2-7|TRBD1|TRBV28|-
CASITSKQGARQYF
TGTGCCAGCATCACGTCGAAACAGGGGGCGAGGCAGTACTTC
>TRBJ2-3|TRBD2|TRBV2|-
CASSPTSGGADTQYF
TGTGCCAGCAGTCCAACTAGCGGGGGGGCAGATACGCAGTATTTT
>TRBJ2-7|TRBD2|TRBV18|few
CASSPTGAGGNEQYF
TGTGCCAGCTCACCGACTGGTGCGGGAGGTAACGAGCAGTACTTC
>TRBJ2-7|TRBD2|TRBV4-2|-
CASSQDGTSGVFYEQYF
TGTGCCAGCAGCCAAGATGGGACTAGCGGGGTTTTCTACGAGCAGTACTTC
>TRBJ1-5|-|TRBV7-2|few
CASSLAGGPYQPQHF
TGTGCCAGCAGCTTAGCAGGGGGACCGTATCAGCCCCAGCATTTT
>TRBJ1-5|TRBD1|TRBV13|-
CASSLRLQGAFQPQHF
TGTGCCAGCAGCCTCCGTTTACAGGGGGCTTTTCAGCCCCAGCATTTT